The 10 T cell receptor beta chains presented below share a single source sample, sequenced in a study of OX40 agonist ivuxolimab in advanced cancers. TCRdb's copy holds only in-frame clones and misses some; the assay was immunoSEQ multiplex PCR. This sample has 45,000 to 55,000 clones, with approximately 84% found just once. Source: CD4+ or CD8+ T cells sorted from blood, taken in a trial of the OX40 agonist ivuxolimab. These receptors were collected from an adult with an advanced solid tumor such as melanoma, head and neck, liver or kidney cancer.

This clone was detected once. The chain has TRBV5-4 and TRBJ2-5; possibly TRBD2 for D (6 bases). Trimming left V 0 bases short and J 6 bases short, with 12 bases between. This CDR3 comprises 14 residues. Per germline, CDR1 SGHNT and CDR2 YYREEE (reference sequence). The CDR3 protein is CASSLAGRGQTQYF. The DNA of the CDR3 is TGTGCCAGCAGCTTGGCCGGGAGAGGGCAGACCCAGTACTTC.

The genes are TRBV19 and TRBJ2-7; 9 bases fit TRBD1. CDR3 length: 14 residues. Germline trimming cut 5 bases from V and 5 bases from J; bases unmatched to any gene: 7. CDR1 LNHDA and CDR2 SQIVND come from the germline V gene (reference sequence). The CDR3 DNA follows: TGTGCCAGTAGTGCGACAGGGGGGATCGACGAGCAGTACTTC. Amino acid sequence: CASSATGGIDEQYF.

This chain links TRBV11-2 with TRBJ2-5; unclear D gene. The V gene lost 7 bases and the J gene lost 5 bases, with 8 bases spanning the gap. The CDR3 length is 11 residues. Germline lookup yields CDR1 SGHAT and CDR2 FQNNGV. This CDR3 reads CASIVGETQYF. CDR3 coding DNA: TGTGCCAGCATAGTGGGTGAGACCCAGTACTTC.

The sample holds a few counts of this clone. The chain joins TRBV5-3 to TRBJ1-5; D unresolved. TRBV5-3 is noted as an ORF with a role that remains uncertain. V shed 2 bases and J shed 0 bases, with 9 bases lying between them. The CDR3 has 15 residues. CDR3 amino acids: CARSFCDYSNQPQHF. CDR3 sequence (DNA): TGTGCCAGAAGCTTTTGTGATTATAGCAATCAGCCCCAGCATTTT.

This chain links TRBV5-1 with TRBJ2-3; D is unresolved. With 0 bases removed from V and 5 bases from J, the gap between germline ends came to 7 bases. Germline V gene sequence: CDR1 SGHRS, CDR2 YFSETQ. The CDR3 is made up of 13 amino acids. DNA of the CDR3: TGCGCCAGCAGCTTGGAGGTTCAAGATACGCAGTATTTT. Amino acids: CASSLEVQDTQYF.

In this sample, this clone turned up a few times. Germline is not matched at one junction end, which may reflect a read error. This sequence joins TRBV6-5 and TRBJ1-6, with a tentative D call TRBD1 (6 bases). The length of the CDR3 is 15 residues. Per the germline V gene, CDR1 is MNHEY and CDR2 is SVGAGI. The CDR3 nucleotides are TGTGCCAGCAGCCTAGGACAGCCCGATAACTCACCCCTCCACTTT. This gives the protein CASSLGQPDNSPLHF.

The chain combines TRBV5-8 with TRBJ1-6, with a tentative D call TRBD1 (5 bases). V lost 1 base and J 2 bases, leaving 16 bases between the germline ends. The CDR3 is 18 residues long. Germline V lookup: CDR1 SGHTS, CDR2 YDEGEE. CDR3 sequence (DNA): TGTGCCAGCAGCTTGATGATGGGGGGGACCACCTATAATTCACCCCTCCACTTT. Translated, it gives CASSLMMGGTTYNSPLHF. Full variable domain (missing parts from reference TRBV5-8 and TRBJ1-6): EAGVTQSPTHLIKTRGQQATLRCSPISGHTSVYWYQQALGLGLQFLLWYDEGEERNRGNFPPRFSGRQFPNYSSELNVNALELEDSALYLCASSLMMGGTTYNSPLHFGNGTRLTVT.

This clone was seen just once. The chain has TRBV7-2 and TRBJ2-3; D is undetermined. The CDR3 sequence is 13 residues long. V was cut by 5 bases and J by 4 bases, with 10 bases left in between. CDR1 and CDR2 from the germline V gene are SGHTA and FQGNSA. CDR3 protein: CASSREIADTQYF. CDR3 in DNA: TGTGCCAGCAGCCGAGAGATAGCAGATACGCAGTATTTT.

This chain connects TRBV6-1 to TRBJ2-2; 9 nucleotides agree with TRBD1. The CDR3 runs to 13 residues. The ends lost 6 bases at V and 6 bases at J; junction bases unmatched: 2. In germline, CDR1 is MNHNS, CDR2 SASEGT. CDR3 region: CASRQGAAGELFF. CDR3 nucleotides: TGTGCCAGCAGACAGGGGGCTGCCGGGGAGCTGTTTTTT.

The CDR3 sequence: CASSPTGSYEQYF. CDR3 bases: TGTGCCAGCTCACCTACAGGGTCCTACGAGCAGTACTTC. V gene TRBV18 combines with J gene TRBJ2-7; possible D gene TRBD1, 6 bases. There are 13 residues in the CDR3. Between the trimmed V and J ends, which lost 3 bases and 1 base, there was a span of 7 bases. Germline CDR1 is KGHSH and CDR2 is LQKENI.